This T cell receptor beta chain was profiled in a study of T cells in Graves' hyperthyroidism and ophthalmopathy. The V segment lost 0 bases and the J segment 8 bases; nucleotides outside the gene matches: 6. The CDR3 is 15 residues long. Germline V gene sequence: CDR1 SGHRS, CDR2 YFSETQ. Using RNA transcripts as the source, TCR beta CDR3 regions were amplified. HTBI primers drove first-round RT-PCR of the TCR CDR3. TCRdb reprocessed the multiplex PCR reads with MiXCR, giving one entry per CDR3 protein. The sample has 250,000 or so distinct CDR3 sequences; 13% to 15% are singletons. The V and J genes are TRBV5-1 and TRBJ2-1, with 9 positions matching TRBD2. The sequence was obtained from a woman between 45 and 65 years old with Graves' hyperthyroidism that later progressed to Graves' ophthalmopathy. The specimen was blood. The CDR3 is CASSLEGTSRDEQFF. The CDR3 DNA sequence: TGCGCCAGCAGCTTGGAAGGGACTAGCCGGGATGAGCAGTTCTTC.